This TCR beta chain was observed in a study of human T cells and chemical hapten exposure. Study results and limitations: DPC sensitization did not alter TCRs above 1 in 1000 frequency.

V trimming: 2 bases; J trimming: 2 bases; junction bases outside the gene matches: 7. Germline V gene sequence: CDR1 MNHNY, CDR2 SVGAGI (reference sequence). The CDR3 spans 16 residues. As for time point: patch test 1, 2 weeks after DPC sensitization. Treatment defined: therapeutic diphenylcyclopropenone sensitization with weekly scalp DPC. Comment on this clonotype: Its antigen is unknown.

The library attached unique molecular identifiers to individual cDNA molecules. One entry per CDR3 protein, called by TCRdb with MiXCR from the RACE reads. The repertoire consists of 180,000 or so distinct CDR3 sequences, with under 25% occurring once and the leading ten covering roughly 6.7%. The rearrangement links TRBV6-6 to TRBJ2-5; TRBD1 matches at 8 bases. The sequencing used whole blood, collected in connection with sensitization to the hapten diphenylcyclopropenone (DPC). The clonotype comes from a woman aged 45-59 years with alopecia areata. Some clones in this sample may be carry-over from other donors' samples. Here the CDR3 DNA reads TGTGCCAGCAGTTACCGGACAGGGTTCGGGCAAGAGACCCAGTACTTC. It yields the protein CASSYRTGFGQETQYF.